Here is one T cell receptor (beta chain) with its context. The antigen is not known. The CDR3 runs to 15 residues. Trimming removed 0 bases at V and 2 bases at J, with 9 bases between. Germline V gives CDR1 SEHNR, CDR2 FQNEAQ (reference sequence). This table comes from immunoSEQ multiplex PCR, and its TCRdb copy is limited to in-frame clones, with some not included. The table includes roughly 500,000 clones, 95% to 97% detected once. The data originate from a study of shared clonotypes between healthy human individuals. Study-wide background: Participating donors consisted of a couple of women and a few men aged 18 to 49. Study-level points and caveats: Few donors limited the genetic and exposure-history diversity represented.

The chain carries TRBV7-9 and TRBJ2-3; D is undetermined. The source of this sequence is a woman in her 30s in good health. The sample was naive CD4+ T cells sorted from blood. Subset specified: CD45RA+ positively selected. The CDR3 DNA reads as TGTGCCAGCAGCTTAGCCGGAACCTACACAGATACGCAGTATTTT. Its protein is CASSLAGTYTDTQYF.